Listed here are 10 T cell receptor beta chains from one sample, sequenced in a study of blood T cell repertoires in COVID-19 (dated by TCRdb to about 2020). Library method: the immunoSEQ multiplex PCR assay. The clones in this table, taken by TCRdb from immuneACCESS, are in-frame only. Not every clone is retained; where verified, under half of the shortfall comes from an unresolved V gene, and the cause of the rest is unknown. The sample table holds approximately 50,000 clones, of which more than 70% were seen once. 6.5% of the sample rests with the top ten. Sequenced sample: peripheral blood. The origin of the receptors is a man in his sixties with acute or convalescent COVID-19.

The chain carries TRBV11-3 and TRBJ2-1, with D perhaps matching TRBD2 (7 bases). This CDR3 has 15 amino acids. V was cut by 6 bases and J by 5 bases, with 17 bases left in between. CDR1 is SGHNT and CDR2 is YENEEA in the germline V gene. The DNA of the CDR3 is TGTGCCAGCAGTCCTGGACTAGGGGGACACAATGAGCAGTTCTTC. It codes for CASSPGLGGHNEQFF.

The chain has TRBV4-1 and TRBJ1-4; the D gene is possibly TRBD1 (5 bases). This CDR3 is 12 amino acids long. Looked up from germline, CDR1 is MGHRA and CDR2 is YSYEKL. V was pared by 8 bases and J by 7 bases, with 11 bases between. Written as DNA, the CDR3 is TGCGCCAGCCAGGGAATAGGTGAAAAACTGTTTTTT. Its protein product is CASQGIGEKLFF.

The chain uses TRBV28 and TRBJ1-2; D is possibly TRBD1 (5 bases). V shed 4 bases and J shed 3 bases, with 15 bases lying between them. Germline CDR1 reads MDHEN; CDR2 reads SYDVKM. The length of the CDR3 is 15 residues. This CDR3 reads CASSSPAGGDYGYTF. The CDR3 DNA reads TGTGCCAGCAGTTCCCCGGCGGGGGGGGACTATGGCTACACCTTC.

This clone has more than one count but fewer than ten. This chain uses TRBV2 with TRBJ2-2, with D unresolved. V was pared by 4 bases and J by 0 bases, with 9 bases between. Germline CDR1 SNHLY, CDR2 FYNNEI. The CDR3 totals 15 residues. In DNA form, the CDR3 reads TGTGCCAGCAGTGTCTTACGGGCGAACACCGGGGAGCTGTTTTTT. This encodes CASSVLRANTGELFF. Based on the CDR3 plus reference TRBV2 and TRBJ2-2, the full variable domain is EPEVTQTPSHQVTQMGQEVILRCVPISNHLYFYWYRQILGQKVEFLVSFYNNEISEKSEIFDDQFSVERPDGSNFTLKIRSTKLEDSAMYFCASSVLRANTGELFFGEGSRLTVL.

CDR3 bases: TGTGCCAGCTGGGCGGGAGCAGGGTACAATGAGCAGTTCTTC. Protein: CASWAGAGYNEQFF. V usage is TRBV7-9 and J usage is TRBJ2-1, with 7 bases fitting TRBD2. Per the germline V gene, CDR1 is SEHNR and CDR2 is FQNEAQ (reference sequence). With 8 bases clipped from V and 4 bases from J, the junction kept 8 bases outside the gene matches. There are 14 residues in the CDR3.

J is TRBJ1-2 and V is TRBV6-5; TRBD1 matches 8 bases. The trim removed 5 bases at V and 0 bases at J, leaving 2 bases unmatched. The CDR3 loop spans 14 amino acids. The germline CDR1 and CDR2 sequences are MNHEY and SVGAGI. CDR3 region: CASSRDRTNYGYTF. For the CDR3, the DNA is TGTGCCAGCAGTAGGGACAGGACTAACTATGGCTACACCTTC.

To note about this clone: A much larger clone lies a single base off, so this may be a read error. Other DNA sequences in the sample encode the same CDR3. The chain couples TRBV10-1 to TRBJ1-2; 7 positions match TRBD1. The CDR3 has 14 amino acids. From germline, CDR1 is WNHNN and CDR2 SYGVQD (reference sequence). The CDR3 loop reads CAPHRQGANYGYTF. The CDR3 DNA is TGCGCTCCCCACCGACAGGGCGCTAACTATGGCTACACCTTC.

V and J are TRBV5-1 and TRBJ1-5; 9 bases fit TRBD1. Trimming removed 0 bases from V and 1 base from J; junction bases left unmatched: 2. Germline values: CDR1 SGHRS, CDR2 YFSETQ. The CDR3 covers 16 residues. DNA of the CDR3: TGCGCCAGCAGCTTGGGGGACAGGGCGAGCAATCAGCCCCAGCATTTT. Protein sequence: CASSLGDRASNQPQHF.

This clone was seen just once. V usage is TRBV6-1 and J usage is TRBJ1-5; D might be TRBD1 (5 bases). Trimming removed 2 bases from V and 2 bases from J, with 10 bases in between. In germline, CDR1 is MNHNS, CDR2 SASEGT. The CDR3 is made up of 15 amino acids. The CDR3 protein is CASSEQGWGNQPQHF. The CDR3 region has the DNA TGTGCCAGCAGTGAACAGGGATGGGGCAATCAGCCCCAGCATTTT.

CDR3 in amino acids: CASRQRLGLSGLGPGGTQYF. The CDR3 DNA reads TGCGCCAGCAGACAAAGATTAGGGCTGTCGGGACTGGGCCCAGGTGGTACGCAGTATTTT. V and J are TRBV4-1 and TRBJ2-3; D perhaps matches TRBD2 (6 bases). V was clipped by 6 bases and J by 8 bases, with 36 bases between them. This CDR3 is built from 20 residues. Germline CDR1 and CDR2: MGHRA and YSYEKL.